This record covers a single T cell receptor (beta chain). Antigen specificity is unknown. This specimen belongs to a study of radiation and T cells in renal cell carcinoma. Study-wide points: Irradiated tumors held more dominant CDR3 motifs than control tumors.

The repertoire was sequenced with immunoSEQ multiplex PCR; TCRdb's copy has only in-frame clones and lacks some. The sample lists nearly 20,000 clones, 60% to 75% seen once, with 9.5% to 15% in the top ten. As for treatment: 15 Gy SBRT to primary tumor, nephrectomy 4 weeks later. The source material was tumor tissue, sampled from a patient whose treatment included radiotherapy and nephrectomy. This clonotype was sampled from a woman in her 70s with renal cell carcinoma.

DNA for the CDR3: TGTGCCAGCTTTGGGGGGGACAGGGGCTATGGCTACACCTTC. Protein product: CASFGGDRGYGYTF. The V call is TRBV7-2, the J call TRBJ1-2, with TRBD1 matching over 10 bases. CDR1 and CDR2 from the germline V gene are SGHTA and FQGNSA. Trimming at V came to 8 bases and at J to 4 bases, leaving 7 bases not matched to a gene. The CDR3 covers 14 residues.